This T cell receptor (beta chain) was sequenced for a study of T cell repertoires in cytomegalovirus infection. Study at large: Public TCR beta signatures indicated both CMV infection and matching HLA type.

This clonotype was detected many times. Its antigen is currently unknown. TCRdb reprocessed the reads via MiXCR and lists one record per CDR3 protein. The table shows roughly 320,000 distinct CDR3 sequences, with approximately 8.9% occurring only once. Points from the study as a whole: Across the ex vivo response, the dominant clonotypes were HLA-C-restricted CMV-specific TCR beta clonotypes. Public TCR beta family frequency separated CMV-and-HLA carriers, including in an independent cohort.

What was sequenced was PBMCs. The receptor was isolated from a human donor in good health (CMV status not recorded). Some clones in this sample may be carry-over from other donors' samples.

The DNA for the CDR3 is TGTGCCAGCAGCTTAGCCGGGGGGAACACTGAAGCTTTCTTT. Translating it yields CASSLAGGNTEAFF. J is TRBJ1-1 and V is TRBV7-9, with D tentatively TRBD1 (5 bases). The CDR3 covers 14 residues. V shed 0 bases and J shed 1 base, with 6 bases lying between them. Per the germline V gene, CDR1 is SEHNR and CDR2 is FQNEAQ (reference sequence).